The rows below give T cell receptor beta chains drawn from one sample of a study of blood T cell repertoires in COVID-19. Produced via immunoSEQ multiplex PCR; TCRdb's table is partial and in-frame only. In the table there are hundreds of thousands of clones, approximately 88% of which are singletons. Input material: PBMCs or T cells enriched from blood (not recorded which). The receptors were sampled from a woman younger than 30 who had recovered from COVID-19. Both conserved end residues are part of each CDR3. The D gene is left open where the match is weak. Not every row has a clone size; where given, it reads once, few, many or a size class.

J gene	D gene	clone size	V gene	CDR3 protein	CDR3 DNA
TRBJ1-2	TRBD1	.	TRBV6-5	CASRRQGSYGYTF	TGTGCCAGCAGACGACAGGGGAGCTATGGCTACACCTTC
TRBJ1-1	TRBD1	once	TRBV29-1	CSVVRQGSSEAFF	TGCAGCGTTGTTAGACAGGGGAGTTCTGAAGCTTTCTTT
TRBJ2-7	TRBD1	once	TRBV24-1	CATSDSGTGVFYEQYF	TGTGCCACCAGTGATTCCGGGACAGGGGTATTCTACGAGCAGTACTTC
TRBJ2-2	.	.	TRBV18	CASSPIELRGRDTGELFF	TGTGCCAGCTCACCGATTGAATTAAGGGGCCGGGACACCGGGGAGCTGTTTTTT
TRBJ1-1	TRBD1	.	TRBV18	CASSGQGGTEAFF	TGTGCCAGCTCCGGACAGGGGGGCACTGAAGCTTTCTTT
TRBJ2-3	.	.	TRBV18	CASSRAEFGTDTQYF	TGTGCCAGCTCACGCGCGGAGTTTGGCACAGATACGCAGTATTTT
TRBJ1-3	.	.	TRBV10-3	CAISASQGSGNTIYF	TGTGCCATCAGCGCCTCTCAGGGATCAGGAAACACCATATATTTT
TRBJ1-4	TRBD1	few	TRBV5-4	CASSQKRQGATNEKLFF	TGTGCCAGCAGCCAAAAAAGACAGGGGGCAACTAATGAAAAACTGTTTTTT
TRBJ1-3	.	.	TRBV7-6	CASSPSFLAAYSGNTIYF	TGTGCCAGCAGCCCCTCATTTCTAGCGGCGTACTCTGGAAACACCATATATTTT
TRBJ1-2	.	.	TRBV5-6	CASSSTAKKVLYGYTF	TGTGCCAGCAGCTCTACAGCCAAAAAGGTACTTTATGGCTACACCTTC
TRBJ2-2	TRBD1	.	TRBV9	CASSFQPGQEATGELFF	TGTGCCAGCAGCTTTCAACCGGGACAGGAGGCTACCGGGGAGCTGTTTTTT
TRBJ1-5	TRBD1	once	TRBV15	CATSRDRDRVWDQPQHF	TGTGCCACCAGCAGAGATCGGGACAGGGTCTGGGATCAGCCCCAGCATTTT
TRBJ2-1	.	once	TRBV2	CASIKTLGGNNEQFF	TGTGCCAGCATTAAGACTCTTGGCGGAAACAATGAGCAGTTCTTC
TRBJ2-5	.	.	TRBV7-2	CASSLVFRGETQYF	TGTGCCAGCAGCTTAGTATTCCGGGGAGAGACCCAGTACTTC
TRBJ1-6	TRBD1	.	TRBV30	CAWSADGTGVNSPLHF	TGTGCCTGGAGTGCCGATGGGACAGGAGTTAATTCACCCCTCCACTTT
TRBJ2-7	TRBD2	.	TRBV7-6	CASSVSGNSYEQYF	TGTGCCAGCAGCGTTAGCGGGAACTCCTACGAGCAGTACTTC
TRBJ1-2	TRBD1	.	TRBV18	CASSLVYRDSNYGYTF	TGTGCCAGCTCATTAGTCTACCGGGACAGCAACTATGGCTACACCTTC
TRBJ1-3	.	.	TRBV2	CASGAGLSGNTIYF	TGTGCCAGCGGGGCAGGTCTCTCTGGAAACACCATATATTTT
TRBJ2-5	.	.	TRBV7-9	CASSLGDTQETQYF	TGTGCCAGCAGCTTAGGAGACACCCAAGAGACCCAGTACTTC
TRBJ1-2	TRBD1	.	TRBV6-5	CASSYTQRTGRHGYTF	TGTGCCAGCAGTTACACACAAAGGACAGGGCGGCATGGCTACACCTTC